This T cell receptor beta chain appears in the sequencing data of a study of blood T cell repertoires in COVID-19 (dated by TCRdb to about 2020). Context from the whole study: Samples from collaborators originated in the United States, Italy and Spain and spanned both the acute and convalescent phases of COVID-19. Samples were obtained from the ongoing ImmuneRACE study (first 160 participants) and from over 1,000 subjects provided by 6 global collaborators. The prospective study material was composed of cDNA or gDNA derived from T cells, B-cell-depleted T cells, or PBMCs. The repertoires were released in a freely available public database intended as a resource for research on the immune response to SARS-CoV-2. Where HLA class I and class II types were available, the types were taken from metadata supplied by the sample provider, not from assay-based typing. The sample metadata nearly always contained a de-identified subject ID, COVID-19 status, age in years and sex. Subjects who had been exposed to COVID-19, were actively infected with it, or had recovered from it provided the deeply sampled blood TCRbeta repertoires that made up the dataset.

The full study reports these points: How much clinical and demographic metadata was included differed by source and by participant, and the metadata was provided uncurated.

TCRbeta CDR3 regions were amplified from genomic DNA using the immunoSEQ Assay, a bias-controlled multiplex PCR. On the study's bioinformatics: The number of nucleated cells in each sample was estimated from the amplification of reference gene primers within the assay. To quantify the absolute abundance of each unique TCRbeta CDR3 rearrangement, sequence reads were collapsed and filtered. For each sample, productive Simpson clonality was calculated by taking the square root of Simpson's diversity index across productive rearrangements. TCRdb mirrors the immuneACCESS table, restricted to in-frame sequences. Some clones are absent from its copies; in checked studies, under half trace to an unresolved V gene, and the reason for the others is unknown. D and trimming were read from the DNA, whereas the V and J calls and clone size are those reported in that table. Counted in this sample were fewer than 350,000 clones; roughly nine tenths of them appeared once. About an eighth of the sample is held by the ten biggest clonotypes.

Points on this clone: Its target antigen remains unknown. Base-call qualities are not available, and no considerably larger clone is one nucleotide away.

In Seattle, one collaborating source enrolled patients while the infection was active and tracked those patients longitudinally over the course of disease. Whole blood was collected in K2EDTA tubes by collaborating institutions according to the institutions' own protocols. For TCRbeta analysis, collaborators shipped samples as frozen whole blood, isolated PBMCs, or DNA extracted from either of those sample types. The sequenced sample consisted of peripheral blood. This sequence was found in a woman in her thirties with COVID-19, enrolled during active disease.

The DNA is TGTGCCAGCAGCCCGGGACATACGAACACCGGGGAGCTGTTTTTT. Its protein reads: CASSPGHTNTGELFF. The V gene is TRBV6-5 and the J gene is TRBJ2-2, with TRBD1 tentatively as D gene (6 bases match). Deletion took 6 bases off V and 0 bases off J, with a span of 11 bases between the germline ends. The germline V gene specifies MNHEY as CDR1 and SVGAGI as CDR2. The CDR3 starts with the cysteine, ends with the phenylalanine, and has 15 residues. Kept here is only the CDR3 DNA, which spans 45 bases and is read in frame from base 1.